This TCR beta chain was captured by sequencing in a study of radiation and T cells in renal cell carcinoma. The protocol was immunoSEQ multiplex PCR, while the TCRdb copy is restricted to in-frame clones and leaves out a portion. The sample records tens of thousands of clones, about 86% being singletons. Whole-study results and caveats: In blood, top tumor clones expanded by 2 weeks, shrinking by 4.

In the case of this clone: Its antigen is still unknown.

The sample's time point: blood 2 weeks post-SBRT. The treatment denotes: 15 Gy SBRT to primary tumor, nephrectomy 4 weeks later. The sequencing used blood, collected from a patient whose treatment included radiotherapy and nephrectomy. This receptor was identified in a woman aged 45-59 years with renal cell carcinoma.

CDR3 amino acids: CASRSGDRVFNSPLHF. DNA for the CDR3: TGTGCCAGTAGGTCAGGAGACAGAGTTTTTAATTCACCCCTCCACTTT. The chain couples TRBV19 to TRBJ1-6; D is possibly TRBD1 (5 bases). Trimming shortened V by 6 bases and J by 6 bases, and 18 bases separated the two germline ends. Germline V lookup: CDR1 LNHDA, CDR2 SQIVND (reference sequence). The CDR3 is 16 amino acids.